Given below is one T cell receptor (beta chain) in context. The target antigen is unknown. This specimen comes from a study of blood T cells in healthy people across ages. The use of a sample-barcoded 5' primer and a J-beta primer mix characterized a second PCR of about 7 to 12 cycles. A template-switch adaptor with 12 random nucleotides tagged each cDNA molecule. Paired-end reads containing CDR3 totaled no fewer than 2.5 million for each sample. TCRdb fed the 5' RACE reads into MiXCR, producing one record per CDR3 protein. The data hold some 1,500,000 distinct CDR3 sequences, with under 55% observed a single time. Study observations and caveats: As naive T cell percentage varied, TCR beta diversity correlated strongly with it.

Losses at the gene ends were 3 bases for V and 13 bases for J; bases not matched to a gene: 5. CDR1 MDHEN and CDR2 SYDVKM come from the germline V gene. The CDR3 is made up of 12 amino acids. The gene calls are TRBV28 and TRBJ2-2, with 7 bases identical to TRBD2. The sequence derives from a young woman in good health. Sequencing was performed on blood. For the CDR3, the DNA is TGTGCCAGCAGTTTCCCGGGAGGCCTGCTGTTTTTT. Residues: CASSFPGGLLFF.